The rows below give T cell receptor beta chains drawn from one sample of a study of T-cell reconstitution after alpha-beta-depleted transplantation in children. TCRdb reprocessed the PCR reads via MiXCR and lists one record per CDR3 protein. In the table there are 700,000 to 950,000 distinct CDR3 sequences, approximately 15% of which are singletons. Source: PBMCs, mostly from graft donor cells, taken 360 days after TCRalphabeta/CD19-depleted stem cell transplant. These receptors all stem from a male patient younger than 18 who had a stem cell transplant for acute lymphoblastic leukemia, so the T cells may come from the graft donor. Both conserved end residues are part of each CDR3. The order of the fields is J gene, clone size, D gene, V gene, CDR3 DNA, CDR3 protein. D genes are given only for firm matches. Clone size, where shown, is once, few, many, or a class for clones that have expanded.

>TRBJ2-7|few|TRBD1|TRBV7-3
TGTGCCAGCAGCTTAAAAGGGGGCAAGTACGAGCAGTACTTC
CASSLKGGKYEQYF
>TRBJ1-5|NA|NA|TRBV15
TGTGCCACCAGCAGAGATAACCTGGCCCTTAGCAATCAGCCCCAGCATTTT
CATSRDNLALSNQPQHF
>TRBJ1-2|few|NA|TRBV10-3
TGTGCCATCAGTTCGCCGATAACTAACTATGGCTACACCTTC
CAISSPITNYGYTF
>TRBJ1-2|NA|TRBD1|TRBV4-2
TGTGCCAGCAGCCAAGATCCGACAGGGGGCCGGGGAAGGGGCTACACCTTC
CASSQDPTGGRGRGYTF
>TRBJ2-7|few|NA|TRBV6-1
TGTGCCAGCAGTCCCCTGTGGGGCAGGTTGGGTTACGAGCAGTACTTC
CASSPLWGRLGYEQYF
>TRBJ1-1|many|TRBD1|TRBV7-9
TGTGCCAGCAGCTCGGACAGGGGATTTGAAGCTTTCTTT
CASSSDRGFEAFF
>TRBJ2-3|NA|TRBD2|TRBV5-1
TGCGCCAGCAGCCCCCCAACTAGCGGCTTCACAGATACGCAGTATTTT
CASSPPTSGFTDTQYF
>TRBJ2-2|few|TRBD2|TRBV5-1
TGCGCCAGCAGCTCCCCCGGGACTAGCACCGGGGAGCTGTTTTTT
CASSSPGTSTGELFF
>TRBJ2-7|NA|NA|TRBV4-2
TGTGCCAGCAGCCAAGAAGCGGTTACCTACGAGCAGTACTTC
CASSQEAVTYEQYF
>TRBJ2-7|NA|NA|TRBV3-1
TGTGCCAGCAGCCAAGGGCTCCGACTACGCTACGAGCAGTACTTC
CASSQGLRLRYEQYF
>TRBJ2-1|NA|TRBD2|TRBV12-3/TRBV12-4
TGTGCCAGCAGTAAGGGACTAGCGTACTACAATGAGCAGTTCTTC
CASSKGLAYYNEQFF
>TRBJ2-1|NA|NA|TRBV5-1
TGCGCCAGCAGCCGGGATGGGTTTTCCTACAATGAGCAGTTCTTC
CASSRDGFSYNEQFF
>TRBJ1-5|few|NA|TRBV18
TGTGCCAGCTCACCGGGCAGGGGTGGTCAGCCCCAGCATTTT
CASSPGRGGQPQHF
>TRBJ2-1|few|NA|TRBV10-3
TGTGCCATCAGGGGTTATGAGCCTCCCATCCCGAGGGGGTCCTACAATGAGCAGTTCTTC
CAIRGYEPPIPRGSYNEQFF
>TRBJ2-7|NA|NA|TRBV5-1
TGCGCCAGCAGCGCCGAGCTGGCGGTAGTCGAGCAGTACTTC
CASSAELAVVEQYF
>TRBJ1-5|NA|TRBD1|TRBV5-1
TGCGCCAGCAGCTCAGAGACAGGGAGCAATCAGCCCCAGCATTTT
CASSSETGSNQPQHF
>TRBJ2-7|few|TRBD2|TRBV20-1
TGCAGTGCTCTCCCCATCCAGCGGGGGACCTACGAGCAGTACTTC
CSALPIQRGTYEQYF
>TRBJ2-1|many|TRBD1|TRBV27
TGTGCCAGCAGTTTGGACAGGGGGAACAATGAGCAGTTCTTC
CASSLDRGNNEQFF
>TRBJ2-6|many|NA|TRBV20-1
TGCAGTGCTAGAGATCGGTCGGAGGGGGCCAACGTCCTGACTTTC
CSARDRSEGANVLTF
>TRBJ2-2|few|TRBD2|TRBV24-1
TGTGCCACCAGCATTAGCGGGCACGAAGGCACCGGGGAGCTGTTTTTT
CATSISGHEGTGELFF
>TRBJ1-1|NA|NA|TRBV6-5
TGTGCCAGCAAGCCCCGGAACACTGAAGCTTTCTTT
CASKPRNTEAFF
>TRBJ2-1|few|TRBD1|TRBV2
TGTGCCAGCAGAGGACAGGTGGAAAACAATGAGCAGTTCTTC
CASRGQVENNEQFF
>TRBJ2-6|NA|NA|TRBV20-1
TGCAGTGCGTGGGTCAGGGGGGGGACCTCTTGGGCCAACGTCCTGACTTTC
CSAWVRGGTSWANVLTF
>TRBJ2-5|few|TRBD2|TRBV5-1
TGCGCCAGCAGCTCCGAACTAGCGGGACCCCAAGAGACCCAGTACTTC
CASSSELAGPQETQYF
>TRBJ1-1|many|NA|TRBV4-1
TGCGCCAGCAGCCAACGACACCTGAACACTGAAGCTTTCTTT
CASSQRHLNTEAFF
>TRBJ1-5|few|NA|TRBV5-1
TGCGCCAGCAGCCAGACTAGCAATCAGCCCCAGCATTTT
CASSQTSNQPQHF
>TRBJ2-7|few|TRBD1|TRBV10-3
TGTGCCATCAGTGAGTCCCGGGACAGGGGCCCCCACGAGCAGTACTTC
CAISESRDRGPHEQYF
>TRBJ1-1|few|TRBD1|TRBV7-8
TGTGCCAGCAGCTTAGCGGTGGCAGGGGGCACTGAAGCTTTCTTT
CASSLAVAGGTEAFF
>TRBJ2-7|few|NA|TRBV12-3/TRBV12-4
TGTGCCAGCAGCCGTCCCTCACAGGGGAGGTACGAGCAGTACTTC
CASSRPSQGRYEQYF
>TRBJ1-1|NA|NA|TRBV12-3/TRBV12-4
TGTGCCAGCAGTCCCACTAGGATGAACACTGAAGCTTTCTTT
CASSPTRMNTEAFF